This T cell receptor (beta chain) is drawn from a study of blood T cell repertoires in COVID-19. Study-level information: The United States, Italy and Spain were the sources of the acute and convalescent COVID-19 samples. PBMCs, B-cell-depleted T cells, or T cells provided the cDNA or gDNA that made up the material.

The CDR3 loop spans 15 amino acids. Germline assignment: CDR1 SGHNT and CDR2 YENEEA. Trimming took 0 bases from V and 0 from J, leaving 9 bases between them. As handled by the study authors: Nucleated cell counts were estimated from reference gene primer amplification. The method was immunoSEQ multiplex PCR; TCRdb's version includes in-frame clones alone and lacks a portion of them. Clone size and V and J calls were adopted from that table, with D and trimming inferred from the DNA. The table has some 150,000 clones, over 75% seen once. This clonotype was obtained from a woman in her sixties or seventies with active COVID-19. The J gene is TRBJ2-7, the V gene TRBV11-3, with D perhaps TRBD2 (6 bases). Sequencing input: peripheral blood. The CDR3 sequence: CASSLDGRSSYEQYF. The CDR3 coding sequence is TGTGCCAGCAGCTTAGACGGGAGAAGCTCCTACGAGCAGTACTTC.